This T cell receptor beta chain was retrieved from a study of cytomegalovirus exposure and HLA in healthy donors. Whole-study findings and limits: The investigators catalogued 164 TCR beta chains as cytomegalovirus-associated. Clusters of TCRs from the first cohort tended to co-occur in the 90 to 150 validation repertoires (as a later analysis found). Reports credit the classifier with highly specific, highly sensitive diagnosis of cytomegalovirus status.

There are 18 residues in the CDR3. Germline assignment: CDR1 GTSNPN and CDR2 SVGIG (reference sequence). V was clipped by 5 bases and J by 4 bases; unmatched bases: 14. Data came from immunoSEQ multiplex PCR; TCRdb stores just in-frame clones and leaves some out. The sample includes some 160,000 clones, around nine tenths seen only once; the top ten take 2.5% to 3%. As for this clone: Its antigen remains unknown.

The chain recombines TRBV30 with TRBJ2-6; 10 bases agree with TRBD1. Specimen: PBMCs. The receptor was derived from a young man in good health and CMV-seronegative. CDR3 nucleotides: TGTGCCTGGTTTTCGACAGGGGGCCCTTATGCCGGGGCCAACGTCCTGACTTTC. Translation gives CAWFSTGGPYAGANVLTF.